This T cell receptor (beta chain) was captured in a study of T cell changes during pregnancy in multiple sclerosis. Sequencing was performed with immunoSEQ multiplex PCR; in TCRdb, only in-frame clones are kept and a portion is missing. The sample has some 60,000 clones; approximately 91% are singletons. The sample was peripheral blood, taken in the second trimester of pregnancy. The origin of this receptor is a female donor with multiple sclerosis, enrolled in a pregnancy study.

The chain's CDR3 is CATSRSGGTNTGELFF. CDR3 sequence (DNA): TGTGCCACCAGCAGATCGGGGGGGACGAACACCGGGGAGCTGTTTTTT. This chain links TRBV15 with TRBJ2-2, with TRBD2 matching 8 bases. Germline values: CDR1 LNHNV, CDR2 YYDKDF (reference sequence). This CDR3 region has 16 residues. Trimming cost V 2 bases and J 0 bases; bases outside gene matches: 2.